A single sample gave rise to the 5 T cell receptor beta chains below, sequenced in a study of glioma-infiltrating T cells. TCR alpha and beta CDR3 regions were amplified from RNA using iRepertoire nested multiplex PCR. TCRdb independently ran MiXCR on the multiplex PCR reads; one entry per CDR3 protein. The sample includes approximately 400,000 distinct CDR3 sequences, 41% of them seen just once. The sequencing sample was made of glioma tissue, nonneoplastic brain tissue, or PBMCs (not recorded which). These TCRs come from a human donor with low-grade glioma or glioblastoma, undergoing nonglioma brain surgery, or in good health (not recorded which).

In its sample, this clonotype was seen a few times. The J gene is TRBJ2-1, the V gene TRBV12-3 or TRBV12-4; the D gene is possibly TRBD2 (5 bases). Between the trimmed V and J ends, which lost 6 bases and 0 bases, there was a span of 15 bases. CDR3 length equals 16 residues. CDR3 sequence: CASSIWSGYSYNEQFF. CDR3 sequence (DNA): TGTGCCAGCAGCATATGGTCGGGGTACTCCTACAATGAGCAGTTCTTC.

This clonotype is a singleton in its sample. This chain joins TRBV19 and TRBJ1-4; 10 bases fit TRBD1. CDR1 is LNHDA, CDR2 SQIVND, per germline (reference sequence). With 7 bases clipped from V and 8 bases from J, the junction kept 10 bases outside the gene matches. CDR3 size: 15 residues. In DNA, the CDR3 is TGTGCCAGTACTTCAACCGGGACAGGGGTCGAAAAACTGTTTTTT. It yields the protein CASTSTGTGVEKLFF.

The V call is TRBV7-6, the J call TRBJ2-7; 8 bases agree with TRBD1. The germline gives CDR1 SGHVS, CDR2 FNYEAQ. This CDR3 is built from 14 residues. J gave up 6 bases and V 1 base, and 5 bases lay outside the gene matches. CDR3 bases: TGTGCCAGCAGCTTAGGGACAGGGAGTCGCGAGCAGTACTTC. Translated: CASSLGTGSREQYF.

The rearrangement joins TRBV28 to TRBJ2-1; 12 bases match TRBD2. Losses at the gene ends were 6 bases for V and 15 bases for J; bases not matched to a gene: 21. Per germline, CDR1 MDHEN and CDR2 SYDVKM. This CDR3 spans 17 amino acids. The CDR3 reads CASSEGFLGLAGRGTFF. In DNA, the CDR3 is TGTGCCAGCAGCGAGGGGTTTCTCGGACTAGCGGGGAGAGGAACGTTCTTC.

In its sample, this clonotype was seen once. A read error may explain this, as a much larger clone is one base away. The CDR3 protein is CASSSAGPNSPLHF. The CDR3 DNA reads TGTGCCAGCAGTTCCGCAGGCCCGAATTCACCCCTCCACTTT. The rearrangement joins TRBV6-2 or TRBV6-3 to TRBJ1-6; no definite D call. This CDR3 contains 14 residues. V gave up 4 bases and J gave up 7 bases, with 11 bases separating them. Germline V gives CDR1 MNHEY, CDR2 SVGEGT.